These T cell receptor beta chains were read from a single sample in a study of cytomegalovirus exposure and HLA in healthy donors. Clones were sequenced by immunoSEQ multiplex PCR, and TCRdb holds only the in-frame ones, with some missing. The table has around 200,000 clones, over 70% seen once. Sequencing was done on a sample of PBMCs. These TCRs come from a male donor in good health and CMV-seronegative. The CDR3 runs from the conserved cysteine through the conserved F or W. The D gene is left open where the match is weak. Not all rows give a size; the values are once, few, many and, for expanded clones, a class.

TRBJ2-3	-	TRBV7-7	TRBD1	CASSWGTGVADTQYF	TGTGCCAGCAGCTGGGGGACAGGGGTGGCAGATACGCAGTATTTT
TRBJ2-1	-	TRBV30	-	CAWREPRGLTYNEQFF	TGTGCCTGGAGAGAACCACGGGGATTAACCTACAATGAGCAGTTCTTC
TRBJ1-6	-	TRBV30	-	CAWSVLGADSPLHF	TGTGCCTGGAGTGTACTGGGGGCCGATTCACCCCTCCACTTT
TRBJ1-2	-	TRBV15	-	CATSSGGYGYTF	TGTGCCACCAGCTCGGGGGGATATGGCTACACCTTC
TRBJ2-3	few	TRBV6-5	-	CASSYSMGSTDTQYF	TGTGCCAGCAGTTACTCGATGGGCAGCACAGATACGCAGTATTTT
TRBJ2-3	-	TRBV11-2	-	CASRRAPRTDTQYF	TGTGCCAGCAGGAGGGCACCTCGCACAGATACGCAGTATTTT
TRBJ1-2	-	TRBV4-1	-	CASSQLSTQGNYGYTF	TGCGCCAGCAGCCAACTAAGTACACAGGGTAACTATGGCTACACCTTC
TRBJ2-7	-	TRBV5-1	-	CASSSRTENYEQYF	TGCGCCAGCAGTTCTCGGACAGAAAATTACGAGCAGTACTTC
TRBJ2-5	-	TRBV5-4	TRBD2	CASSLWTSGGETQYF	TGTGCCAGCAGCTTGTGGACTAGCGGGGGAGAGACCCAGTACTTC
TRBJ2-4	-	TRBV9	-	CASSVGRDNNIQYF	TGTGCCAGCAGCGTAGGCCGAGATAACAACATTCAGTACTTC
TRBJ2-2	-	TRBV11-1	-	CASSYYTGELFF	TGTGCCAGCAGCTACTATACCGGGGAGCTGTTTTTT
TRBJ2-1	few	TRBV4-2	TRBD2	CASSPIKAGGPGTNEQFF	TGTGCCAGCAGCCCCATTAAAGCGGGAGGGCCGGGGACGAATGAGCAGTTCTTC
TRBJ1-1	medium-sized	TRBV4-3	-	CASSQDREADTEAFF	TGCGCCAGCAGCCAAGATCGAGAGGCGGACACTGAAGCTTTCTTT
TRBJ1-6	-	TRBV5-1	-	CASSLGAGASSYNSPLHF	TGCGCCAGCAGCTTGGGGGCAGGGGCCAGCTCCTATAATTCACCCCTCCACTTT
TRBJ1-4	-	TRBV27	-	CASSFGGREKLFF	TGTGCCAGCAGTTTCGGGGGACGGGAAAAACTGTTTTTT
TRBJ1-1	-	TRBV4-1	-	CASSSYRDGTEAFF	TGCGCCAGCAGCTCGTACAGGGACGGAACTGAAGCTTTCTTT
TRBJ1-5	-	TRBV6-1	TRBD1	CASSHRGLANQPQHF	TGTGCCAGCAGTCACAGGGGGCTCGCGAATCAGCCCCAGCATTTT
TRBJ1-3	-	TRBV7-7	TRBD1	CASSKTQGAGNTIYF	TGTGCCAGCAGCAAGACACAGGGGGCTGGAAACACCATATATTTT
TRBJ2-3	-	TRBV5-1	TRBD1	CASRLTGRTDTQYF	TGCGCCAGCAGACTGACAGGGCGGACAGATACGCAGTATTTT
TRBJ1-3	-	TRBV29-1	-	CGGTGVEGNTIYF	TGCGGAGGGACCGGGGTTGAAGGAAACACCATATATTTT
TRBJ1-2	-	TRBV6-4	TRBD1	CASSSNRGFYGYTF	TGTGCCAGCAGCAGCAACAGGGGGTTCTATGGCTACACCTTC
TRBJ1-5	few	TRBV6-6	TRBD1	CASSPPRQGSNQPQHF	TGTGCCAGCAGTCCGCCTCGACAGGGGAGCAATCAGCCCCAGCATTTT
TRBJ1-1	few	TRBV6-5	TRBD1	CASSPGGSMNTEAFF	TGTGCCAGCAGCCCAGGGGGTTCAATGAACACTGAAGCTTTCTTT
TRBJ2-7	few	TRBV6-5	TRBD2	CASSFSGTSGNYEQYF	TGTGCCAGCAGTTTCTCCGGGACTAGCGGGAACTACGAGCAGTACTTC
TRBJ2-7	-	TRBV30	TRBD1	CAWRGVGTAYEQYF	TGTGCCTGGAGGGGAGTTGGGACAGCCTACGAGCAGTACTTC
TRBJ2-7	few	TRBV6-4	-	CASSYSEMPSYEQYF	TGTGCCAGCAGTTACTCAGAGATGCCCTCCTACGAGCAGTACTTC
TRBJ1-5	-	TRBV30	TRBD1	CAWSEGGQQNSNQPQHF	TGTGCCTGGAGTGAAGGGGGACAGCAGAATAGCAATCAGCCCCAGCATTTT
TRBJ2-5	-	TRBV19	-	CASSRVEGETQYF	TGTGCCAGTAGTCGGGTCGAGGGAGAGACCCAGTACTTC
TRBJ1-4	-	TRBV7-2	TRBD1	CASSRDRLTNEKLFF	TGTGCCAGCAGCAGGGACAGACTAACTAATGAAAAACTGTTTTTT
TRBJ2-3	-	TRBV28	-	CASRIGAGLSTDTQYF	TGTGCCAGCAGAATAGGGGCGGGGCTCAGCACAGATACGCAGTATTTT
TRBJ1-1	few	TRBV19	-	CASSIGEVPEAFF	TGTGCCAGTAGTATAGGGGAGGTGCCTGAAGCTTTCTTT
TRBJ1-2	-	TRBV27	-	CASSLTAGSGYTF	TGTGCCAGCAGTTTAACGGCAGGGTCCGGCTACACCTTC
TRBJ1-2	-	TRBV6-5	-	CASYSNYGYTF	TGTGCCAGCTATTCTAACTATGGCTACACCTTC
TRBJ1-1	-	TRBV7-9	TRBD1	CSSSPTGDTEAFF	TGTTCCAGCAGTCCGACAGGGGACACTGAAGCTTTCTTT
TRBJ2-1	-	TRBV28	TRBD2	CASSSGLAGYSYNEQFF	TGTGCCAGCAGCTCGGGACTAGCGGGCTACTCCTACAATGAGCAGTTCTTC
TRBJ2-3	-	TRBV27	TRBD2	CASSFRSGGVIDTQYF	TGTGCCAGCAGTTTCCGTAGCGGGGGGGTGATAGATACGCAGTATTTT
TRBJ1-4	-	TRBV5-1	-	CASSLAGGPGGEKLFF	TGCGCCAGCAGCTTGGCTGGCGGCCCGGGAGGGGAAAAACTGTTTTTT
TRBJ2-3	-	TRBV10-3	-	CAISGAGTLTDTQYF	TGTGCCATCAGTGGGGCGGGAACACTCACAGATACGCAGTATTTT
TRBJ2-3	once	TRBV7-6	TRBD2	CASSLEASSGSTDTQYF	TGTGCCAGCAGCTTAGAGGCATCTAGCGGGAGCACAGATACGCAGTATTTT
TRBJ2-1	-	TRBV2	-	CASRPTYNEQFF	TGTGCCAGCAGGCCTACCTACAATGAGCAGTTCTTC
TRBJ2-3	-	TRBV6-5	TRBD1	CASTPSGQGPDTQYF	TGTGCCAGCACCCCCTCAGGACAGGGCCCAGATACGCAGTATTTT
TRBJ1-1	-	TRBV4-1	TRBD1	CASAQQGAGNTEAFF	TGCGCCAGCGCACAACAGGGGGCAGGAAACACTGAAGCTTTCTTT
TRBJ1-2	-	TRBV29-1	TRBD1	CSVATLGQGAEGYTF	TGCAGCGTTGCAACCCTCGGGCAGGGGGCGGAGGGCTACACCTTC
TRBJ1-5	-	TRBV4-3	-	CASSQEGGGGWPQHF	TGCGCCAGCAGCCAAGAAGGGGGGGGTGGATGGCCCCAGCATTTT
TRBJ1-1	-	TRBV11-2	-	CASSLDYGNTEAFF	TGTGCCAGCAGCTTAGATTACGGGAACACTGAAGCTTTCTTT
TRBJ2-2	-	TRBV7-6	TRBD2	CASSLTSGAGELFF	TGTGCCAGCAGCTTGACTAGCGGGGCGGGGGAGCTGTTTTTT
TRBJ2-3	few	TRBV7-2	TRBD2	CASSPGTSADTQYF	TGTGCCAGCAGCCCGGGGACTAGCGCAGATACGCAGTATTTT
TRBJ2-1	-	TRBV5-1	-	CASSTTRNSYNEQFF	TGCGCCAGCAGCACCACGAGAAACTCCTACAATGAGCAGTTCTTC
TRBJ1-5	-	TRBV27	TRBD1	CASSLGQGHQPQHF	TGTGCCAGCAGTCTCGGACAGGGTCATCAGCCCCAGCATTTT